A selection of T cell receptor beta chains follows, all from one sample in a study of breast tumors, draining lymph nodes, adjacent tissues. One entry per CDR3 protein results from TCRdb running MiXCR on the multiplex PCR reads. The sample includes roughly 130,000 distinct CDR3 sequences, 15% to 20% of them seen just once. The sequencing sample was made of axillary lymph node tissue. The receptors were sampled from a female donor with breast cancer. Some clones in this sample may be carry-over from other donors' samples. The CDR3 runs from the conserved cysteine through the conserved F or W. The order of the fields is V gene, D gene, J gene, clone size, CDR3 length, CDR3 protein, CDR3 DNA. A D gene is named only where the DNA matches it firmly. Only some rows state a clone size, as once, few, many or a class for expanded clones.

>TRBV25-1|TRBD2|TRBJ2-1|many|17
CASSESPGLAGDNEQFF
TGTGCCAGCAGTGAAAGCCCAGGACTAGCGGGGGACAATGAGCAGTTCTTC
>TRBV5-4|TRBD2|TRBJ2-5|many|16
CASTTKSPGGQETQYF
TGTGCCAGCACCACCAAATCGCCGGGGGGGCAAGAGACCCAGTACTTC
>TRBV7-9|TRBD2|TRBJ2-7|many|18
CASSLAPSGRFRGYEQYF
TGTGCCAGCAGCTTAGCCCCTAGCGGGAGATTTCGAGGCTACGAGCAGTACTTC
>TRBV7-3|TRBD2|TRBJ2-5|many|16
CASSHLAGGSQETQYF
TGTGCCAGCAGCCACCTAGCGGGGGGGAGTCAAGAGACCCAGTACTTC
>TRBV20-1|NA|TRBJ2-7|many|13
CSANSGTQVEQYF
TGCAGTGCCAACTCCGGGACGCAGGTAGAGCAGTACTTC
>TRBV4-1|NA|TRBJ1-4|many|13
CASSSLPGEKLFF
TGCGCCAGCAGCTCTCTACCTGGTGAAAAACTGTTTTTT
>TRBV20-1|NA|TRBJ2-3|many|15
CSARDQLPSTDTQYF
TGCAGTGCTAGAGACCAGCTTCCGAGCACAGATACGCAGTATTTT
>TRBV3-1|NA|TRBJ1-3|many|16
CASSRGRGGSGNTIYF
TGTGCCAGCAGCCGGGGGAGGGGGGGCTCTGGAAACACCATATATTTT
>TRBV11-2|TRBD1|TRBJ1-6|many|17
CASSLDPQGAPYSPLHF
TGTGCCAGCAGCTTAGATCCACAGGGGGCACCTTATTCACCCCTCCACTTT
>TRBV5-8|TRBD1|TRBJ1-5|few|15
CASSPGQGSGQPQHF
TGTGCCAGCAGTCCCGGACAGGGATCGGGTCAGCCCCAGCATTTT
>TRBV11-2|NA|TRBJ2-7|many|14
CASSSETRTYEQYF
TGTGCCAGCAGCTCCGAGACGCGAACCTACGAGCAGTACTTC
>TRBV20-1|TRBD2|TRBJ2-5|many|14
CSARGTSGWETQYF
TGCAGTGCTAGAGGGACTAGCGGGTGGGAGACCCAGTACTTC
>TRBV9|TRBD1|TRBJ1-6|NA|19
CASSTPQGGQGNRDSPLHF
TGTGCCAGCAGCACACCCCAAGGGGGACAGGGGAATAGGGATTCACCCCTCCACTTT
>TRBV5-6|TRBD2|TRBJ2-1|NA|16
CASSLLIAGANNEQFF
TGTGCCAGCAGCCTACTTATAGCGGGAGCCAACAATGAGCAGTTCTTC
>TRBV11-2|NA|TRBJ2-1|many|16
CASSLVGVGWDNEQFF
TGTGCCAGCAGCTTAGTGGGGGTGGGATGGGACAATGAGCAGTTCTTC
>TRBV27|TRBD1|TRBJ2-1|NA|16
CASSLQGEKLYNEQFF
TGTGCCAGCAGTCTTCAGGGGGAAAAGCTCTACAATGAGCAGTTCTTC
>TRBV6-2/TRBV6-3|TRBD1|TRBJ1-2|NA|15
CASSYVGGANYGYTF
TGTGCCAGCAGTTACGTAGGGGGCGCAAACTATGGCTACACCTTC
>TRBV5-5|NA|TRBJ1-2|NA|12
CASSFGLYGYTF
TGTGCCAGCAGCTTTGGCCTCTATGGCTACACCTTC
>TRBV18|TRBD1|TRBJ2-5|NA|15
CASSPGTGVRETQYF
TGTGCCAGCTCACCCGGGACAGGGGTGCGAGAGACCCAGTACTTC
>TRBV5-4|NA|TRBJ2-2|many|13
CASSLVEAGELFF
TGTGCCAGCAGCTTGGTAGAGGCCGGGGAGCTGTTTTTT
>TRBV20-1|TRBD2|TRBJ2-5|NA|17
CSARDGSGTSGWETQYF
TGCAGTGCTAGAGATGGTTCCGGGACTAGCGGGTGGGAGACCCAGTACTTC
>TRBV7-2|NA|TRBJ2-7|NA|13
CASSFGDPYEQYF
TGTGCCAGCAGCTTCGGGGACCCCTACGAGCAGTACTTC
>TRBV6-5|NA|TRBJ1-6|many|14
CASSYRTGRSPLHF
TGTGCCAGCAGTTACCGAACGGGACGGTCACCCCTCCACTTT
>TRBV3-1|NA|TRBJ1-1|NA|14
CASSPQRGYTEAFF
TGTGCCAGCAGTCCACAGCGGGGGTACACTGAAGCTTTCTTT
>TRBV12-3/TRBV12-4|NA|TRBJ2-3|many|14
CASRTGRATDTQYF
TGTGCCAGCAGGACGGGAAGGGCCACAGATACGCAGTATTTT
>TRBV12-3/TRBV12-4|NA|TRBJ2-2|many|13
CASSLDRAGELFF
TGTGCCAGCAGCTTAGACCGGGCCGGGGAGCTGTTTTTT
>TRBV5-1|NA|TRBJ2-3|many|14
CASSLLWGRDTQYF
TGCGCCAGCAGCTTGTTATGGGGAAGAGATACGCAGTATTTT
>TRBV3-1|NA|TRBJ2-3|few|13
CASSRRDTDTQYF
TGTGCCAGCAGCCGTAGGGACACAGATACGCAGTATTTT
>TRBV20-1|TRBD2|TRBJ2-2|many|15
CSARGLAYNTGELFF
TGCAGTGCTAGAGGACTAGCGTATAACACCGGGGAGCTGTTTTTT
>TRBV7-7|TRBD1|TRBJ2-5|many|14
CASSFGRGQETQYF
TGTGCTAGCAGCTTCGGCAGGGGGCAAGAGACCCAGTACTTC
>TRBV4-1|TRBD2|TRBJ2-2|few|16
CASSLIAGGGTGELFF
TGCGCCAGCAGCCTCATAGCGGGAGGGGGGACCGGGGAGCTGTTTTTT
>TRBV28|NA|TRBJ2-7|many|13
CASSPDRYYEQYF
TGTGCCAGCAGCCCAGACAGATACTACGAGCAGTACTTC
>TRBV5-1|NA|TRBJ2-3|many|15
CASSSGERRTDTQYF
TGCGCCAGCAGCTCCGGGGAGCGGAGGACAGATACGCAGTATTTT
>TRBV6-5|TRBD1|TRBJ1-6|many|16
CAISRLSGQGMAPLHF
TGTGCCATCTCACGATTATCCGGACAGGGGATGGCACCCCTCCACTTT
>TRBV29-1|NA|TRBJ2-5|many|13
CSARTVKGETQYF
TGCAGCGCCAGGACCGTAAAGGGGGAGACCCAGTACTTC
>TRBV7-6|NA|TRBJ2-2|many|15
CASSLVGGGTGELFF
TGTGCCAGCAGCTTAGTGGGAGGCGGCACCGGGGAGCTGTTTTTT
>TRBV7-9|TRBD2|TRBJ2-3|many|16
CASSLIAGEGTDTQYF
TGTGCCAGCAGCCTTATAGCGGGAGAGGGGACAGATACGCAGTATTTT
>TRBV11-2|TRBD2|TRBJ2-5|many|14
CASSLNGGGETQYF
TGTGCCAGCAGCTTAAACGGCGGGGGAGAGACCCAGTACTTC
>TRBV6-5|TRBD1|TRBJ2-5|many|15
CASSRKPGQGETQYF
TGTGCCAGCAGCCGAAAGCCGGGACAGGGGGAGACCCAGTACTTC
>TRBV15|TRBD1|TRBJ2-2|many|14
CATSRTGDTGELFF
TGTGCCACCAGCAGGACAGGGGACACCGGGGAGCTGTTTTTT
>TRBV4-1|NA|TRBJ1-2|NA|12
CASSQDFRLPTF
TGCGCCAGCAGCCAAGATTTCAGACTCCCCACCTTC
>TRBV4-1|NA|TRBJ2-1|many|14
CASSQVAPGDEQFF
TGCGCCAGCAGCCAAGTGGCGCCAGGCGATGAGCAGTTCTTC
>TRBV28|TRBD2|TRBJ2-2|few|14
CASVAGGIDGELFF
TGTGCCAGCGTAGCGGGGGGTATCGACGGGGAGCTGTTTTTT
>TRBV20-1|NA|TRBJ1-5|many|14
CSARIQGDNQPQHF
TGCAGTGCTAGGATTCAGGGTGACAATCAGCCCCAGCATTTT
>TRBV19|TRBD1|TRBJ2-1|many|16
CATTIFWTGSYNEQFF
TGTGCCACCACTATATTTTGGACAGGGAGTTACAATGAGCAGTTCTTC
>TRBV12-3/TRBV12-4|TRBD2|TRBJ2-1|many|15
CASSLASGSMYEQFF
TGTGCCAGCAGTTTAGCTAGCGGGAGTATGTATGAGCAGTTCTTC
>TRBV5-1|TRBD1|TRBJ1-1|NA|16
CASSLGTGGMNTEAFF
TGCGCCAGCAGCTTAGGGACAGGGGGAATGAACACTGAAGCTTTCTTT
>TRBV18|NA|TRBJ2-5|few|14
CASSPPPGRETQYF
TGTGCCAGCTCACCCCCTCCGGGGAGGGAGACCCAGTACTTC
>TRBV27|TRBD2|TRBJ2-2|NA|17
CASSYWTSGRKAGELFF
TGTGCCAGCAGTTATTGGACTAGCGGGAGGAAAGCCGGGGAGCTGTTTTTT
>TRBV2|TRBD2|TRBJ2-2|NA|18
CASSERVLAGQNTGELFF
TGTGCCAGCAGTGAAAGGGTTTTAGCGGGGCAAAACACCGGGGAGCTGTTTTTT
>TRBV3-1|TRBD1|TRBJ1-4|NA|16
CASSPPWDRGGEELFF
TGTGCCAGCAGCCCCCCTTGGGACAGGGGGGGGGAAGAACTGTTTTTT
>TRBV19|TRBD1|TRBJ1-2|many|16
CASSLRGQPENYGYTF
TGTGCCAGTAGTCTTAGGGGACAGCCTGAAAACTATGGCTACACCTTC
>TRBV10-3|NA|TRBJ2-3|many|12
CAIMDLADTQYF
TGTGCCATCATGGATCTGGCAGATACGCAGTATTTT